Listed below are T cell receptor beta chains from one sample, sequenced in a study of metastatic and nonmetastatic thyroid tumors. TCRdb reanalyzed the PCR reads with MiXCR. The data hold tens of thousands of clones, with 25% to 35% observed a single time. Specimen: blood. These receptor sequences come from a female donor with papillary thyroid cancer or a benign thyroid nodule (not recorded which). Some clones in this sample may be carry-over from other donors' samples. CDR3s include the opening cysteine and the closing phenylalanine or tryptophan. The order of the fields is clone size, V gene, D gene, CDR3 protein. The D gene is left open where the match is weak. Size values are once, few and many counts, or a class for expanded clones, and some rows have none.

clone size: NA; V gene: TRBV6-1; D gene: NA; CDR3 protein: CASSEGVGPATYGYTF
clone size: NA; V gene: TRBV7-2; D gene: NA; CDR3 protein: CASSLLRGSRYEQYF
clone size: few; V gene: TRBV11-2; D gene: NA; CDR3 protein: CVSSEVLYEKYF
clone size: few; V gene: TRBV6-2/TRBV6-3; D gene: NA; CDR3 protein: CASSPLGLFYEQYF
clone size: NA; V gene: TRBV6-1; D gene: NA; CDR3 protein: CAIIESGGEQYF
clone size: NA; V gene: TRBV28; D gene: TRBD1; CDR3 protein: CASSALPPSGGGSPLHF
clone size: once; V gene: TRBV11-2; D gene: NA; CDR3 protein: CASSRARLNTEAFF
clone size: few; V gene: TRBV19; D gene: NA; CDR3 protein: CASSIQETQYF
clone size: few; V gene: TRBV9; D gene: TRBD1; CDR3 protein: CASRGQAYGYTF
clone size: NA; V gene: TRBV4-1; D gene: NA; CDR3 protein: CASSFRDEAFF
clone size: NA; V gene: TRBV4-1; D gene: TRBD2; CDR3 protein: CASSWTSGRGADTQYF
clone size: many; V gene: TRBV12-3/TRBV12-4; D gene: NA; CDR3 protein: CASSLQGISQETQYF
clone size: NA; V gene: TRBV5-1; D gene: TRBD2; CDR3 protein: CASSLLAGVNGELFF
clone size: many; V gene: TRBV27; D gene: NA; CDR3 protein: CASSLSGQVPNYGYTF
clone size: NA; V gene: TRBV20-1; D gene: NA; CDR3 protein: CSASRQANYGYTF
clone size: NA; V gene: TRBV28; D gene: NA; CDR3 protein: CASGVFGGMPDTQYF
clone size: NA; V gene: TRBV19; D gene: TRBD1; CDR3 protein: CASSIGVTGDEQYF
clone size: many; V gene: TRBV28; D gene: TRBD2; CDR3 protein: CASSPGGRDYNEQFF
clone size: NA; V gene: TRBV20-1; D gene: NA; CDR3 protein: CSARDRLEVGHYGYTF
clone size: NA; V gene: TRBV20-1; D gene: TRBD2; CDR3 protein: CSAEGGTSGSSYNEQFF
clone size: once; V gene: TRBV7-2; D gene: NA; CDR3 protein: CASSTPQGRPSPLHF
clone size: NA; V gene: TRBV6-1; D gene: NA; CDR3 protein: CASSRTETQYF
clone size: NA; V gene: TRBV11-3; D gene: NA; CDR3 protein: CASSLGQLNSPLHF
clone size: NA; V gene: TRBV12-3/TRBV12-4; D gene: TRBD1; CDR3 protein: CASSFQGQVSQPQHF
clone size: NA; V gene: TRBV6-5; D gene: NA; CDR3 protein: CASIPPPPRGGNNEQFF
clone size: many; V gene: TRBV20-1; D gene: NA; CDR3 protein: CSARWEGDTGELFF
clone size: NA; V gene: TRBV27; D gene: TRBD2; CDR3 protein: CASGKDSGNVNEKFF
clone size: NA; V gene: TRBV19; D gene: NA; CDR3 protein: CASSIVAQGIGADTQYF
clone size: NA; V gene: TRBV30; D gene: NA; CDR3 protein: CAWSVYAGNEQYF
clone size: once; V gene: TRBV4-2; D gene: NA; CDR3 protein: CASSPPPPRTNEKLFF
clone size: once; V gene: TRBV5-5; D gene: NA; CDR3 protein: CASSLVRSSYNEQFF
clone size: many; V gene: TRBV6-1; D gene: TRBD2; CDR3 protein: CASRPTFRGGYNEQFF
clone size: NA; V gene: TRBV14; D gene: NA; CDR3 protein: CASSQALPETDTQYF
clone size: NA; V gene: TRBV4-1; D gene: NA; CDR3 protein: CASSQDLSSWVPYEQYF
clone size: NA; V gene: TRBV28; D gene: TRBD2; CDR3 protein: CASSLYRSRLAGVHEQYF
clone size: few; V gene: TRBV5-1; D gene: NA; CDR3 protein: CASSLVIGATNEKLFF
clone size: few; V gene: TRBV6-1; D gene: NA; CDR3 protein: CASYFDTQISYNERFF
clone size: few; V gene: TRBV24-1; D gene: TRBD1; CDR3 protein: CATSDPGQRVAF
clone size: NA; V gene: TRBV6-1; D gene: NA; CDR3 protein: CASSPPGGNTGELFF
clone size: NA; V gene: TRBV20-1; D gene: TRBD1; CDR3 protein: CSARGDRRSTYEQYF
clone size: NA; V gene: TRBV7-2; D gene: TRBD1; CDR3 protein: CASSLYRQGDQPQHF
clone size: NA; V gene: TRBV14; D gene: NA; CDR3 protein: CASSQDPNTEAFF
clone size: few; V gene: TRBV6-5; D gene: NA; CDR3 protein: CASSYSVGELFF
clone size: few; V gene: TRBV12-3/TRBV12-4; D gene: TRBD2; CDR3 protein: CASSSGRASDTQYF
clone size: NA; V gene: TRBV10-2; D gene: NA; CDR3 protein: CASSDHEQYF
clone size: NA; V gene: TRBV7-8; D gene: NA; CDR3 protein: CASSIRDPTSADTQYF
clone size: medium-sized; V gene: TRBV12-3/TRBV12-4; D gene: NA; CDR3 protein: CASSLRPSSYNEQFF
clone size: few; V gene: TRBV24-1; D gene: NA; CDR3 protein: CATSGGTEAFF
clone size: NA; V gene: TRBV6-2/TRBV6-3; D gene: NA; CDR3 protein: CASKKIGIHGYTF
clone size: few; V gene: TRBV27; D gene: NA; CDR3 protein: CASSPPTSNSPLHF
clone size: many; V gene: TRBV20-1; D gene: NA; CDR3 protein: CSARRLAFVVHEQFF
clone size: NA; V gene: TRBV18; D gene: NA; CDR3 protein: CASSPRNYGYTF
clone size: NA; V gene: TRBV4-1; D gene: NA; CDR3 protein: CASSQEGQSRGEQYF
clone size: few; V gene: TRBV7-6; D gene: NA; CDR3 protein: CASSPQVDGELFF
clone size: few; V gene: TRBV7-8; D gene: NA; CDR3 protein: CASSSGRGNTGELFF
clone size: NA; V gene: TRBV6-6; D gene: NA; CDR3 protein: CASSYSSYNEQFF
clone size: NA; V gene: TRBV4-1; D gene: TRBD2; CDR3 protein: CASSQSGLAGVSDTQYF
clone size: NA; V gene: TRBV11-2; D gene: TRBD1; CDR3 protein: CASSSQGAEQYF
clone size: few; V gene: TRBV6-1; D gene: TRBD1; CDR3 protein: CASIGQGNYGYTF